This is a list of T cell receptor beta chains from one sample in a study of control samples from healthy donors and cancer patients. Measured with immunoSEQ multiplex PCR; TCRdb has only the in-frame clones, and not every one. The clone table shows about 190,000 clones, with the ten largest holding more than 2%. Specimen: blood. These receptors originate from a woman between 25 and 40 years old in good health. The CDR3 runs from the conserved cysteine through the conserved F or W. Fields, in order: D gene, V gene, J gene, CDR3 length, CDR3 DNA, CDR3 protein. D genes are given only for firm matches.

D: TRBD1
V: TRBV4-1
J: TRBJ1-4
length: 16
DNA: TGCGCCAGCAGCCAATGGAGGACAGGGACTAATGAAAAACTGTTTTTT
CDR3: CASSQWRTGTNEKLFF

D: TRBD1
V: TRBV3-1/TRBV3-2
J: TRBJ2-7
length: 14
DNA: TGTGCCAGCAGCCGCGGACAGGGGAGTACGAGGCAGTACTTC
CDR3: CASSRGQGSTRQYF

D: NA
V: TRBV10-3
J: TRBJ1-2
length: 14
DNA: TGTGCCATCAGGGAGGACGGCAATTCCTATGGCTACACCTTC
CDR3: CAIREDGNSYGYTF

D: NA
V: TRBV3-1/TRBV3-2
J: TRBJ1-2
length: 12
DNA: TGTGCCAGCAGCCAAGGCTTTCCTGGCTACACCTTC
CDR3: CASSQGFPGYTF

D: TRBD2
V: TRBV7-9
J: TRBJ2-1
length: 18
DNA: TGTGCCAGCAGCTTAGTCCCCTTACTAGCGGGGGGTTACAATGAGCAGTTCTTC
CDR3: CASSLVPLLAGGYNEQFF

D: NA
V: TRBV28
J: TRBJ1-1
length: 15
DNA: TGTGCCAGCAGCCCCCGGGGACTGATGAACACTGAAGCTTTCTTT
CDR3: CASSPRGLMNTEAFF

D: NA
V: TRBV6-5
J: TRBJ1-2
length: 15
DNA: TGTGCCAGCAGTTCTCCGGCAGGGCGGGTTGGTGGCTACACCTTC
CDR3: CASSSPAGRVGGYTF

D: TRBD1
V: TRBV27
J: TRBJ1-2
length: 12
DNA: TGTGCCAGCAGTTTAACAGGGGATGGCTACACCTTC
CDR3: CASSLTGDGYTF

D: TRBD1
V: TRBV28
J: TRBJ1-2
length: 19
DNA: TGTGCCAGCAGTCCAAGGTGGGGACAGGGATACCATTTGGACTATGGCTACACCTTC
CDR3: CASSPRWGQGYHLDYGYTF

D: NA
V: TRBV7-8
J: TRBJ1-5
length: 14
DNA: TGTGCCAGCAGCGCTCTATGGGGCAATCAGCCCCAGCATTTT
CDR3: CASSALWGNQPQHF

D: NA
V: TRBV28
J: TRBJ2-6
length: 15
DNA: TGTGCCAGCAGTTTAATGGGGGCTGGGGCCAACGTCCTGACTTTC
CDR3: CASSLMGAGANVLTF

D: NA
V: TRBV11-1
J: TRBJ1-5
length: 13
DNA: TGTGCCAGCAGCTTATGGGTTTCAGGGGCCCAGCATTTT
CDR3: CASSLWVSGAQHF

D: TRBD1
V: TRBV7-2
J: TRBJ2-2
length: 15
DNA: TGTGCCAGCAGCTTAGTCACAGGGGGGACCGGGGAGCTGTTTTTT
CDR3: CASSLVTGGTGELFF

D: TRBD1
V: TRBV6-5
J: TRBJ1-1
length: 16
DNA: TGTGCCAGCAGTTACTCGATGGCTCTCCGGGACAGAGAAGCTTTCTTT
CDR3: CASSYSMALRDREAFF

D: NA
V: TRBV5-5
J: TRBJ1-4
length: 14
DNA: TGTGCCAGCAAGGTGACAGGCAGAAATGAAAAACTGTTTTTT
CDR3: CASKVTGRNEKLFF

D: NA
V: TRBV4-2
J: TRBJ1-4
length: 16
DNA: TGTGCCAGCAGCCGCGGAGGTCAGGGGAAGGATGAAAAACTGTTTTTT
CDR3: CASSRGGQGKDEKLFF

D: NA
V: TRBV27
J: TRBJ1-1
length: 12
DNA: TGTGCCAGCGGTTGGAGGAACACTGAAGCTTTCTTT
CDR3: CASGWRNTEAFF

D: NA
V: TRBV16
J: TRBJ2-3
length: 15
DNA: TGTGCCAGCAGCCAATCGCGACAGAGCACAGATACGCAGTATTTT
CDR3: CASSQSRQSTDTQYF

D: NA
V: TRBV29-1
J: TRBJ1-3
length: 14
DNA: TGCAGCCTCCGGGACACCGACTCTGGAAACACCATATATTTT
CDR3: CSLRDTDSGNTIYF

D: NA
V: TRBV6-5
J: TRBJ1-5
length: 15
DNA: TGTGCCAGCAGTTACTCGGGGGTGGCCAATCAGCCCCAGCATTTT
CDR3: CASSYSGVANQPQHF

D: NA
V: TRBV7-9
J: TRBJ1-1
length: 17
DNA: TGTGCCAGCAGCACAGAATCAGCGGGCCGAATGAACACTGAAGCTTTCTTT
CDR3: CASSTESAGRMNTEAFF

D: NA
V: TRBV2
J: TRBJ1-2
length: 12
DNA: TGTGCCAGCAGTGTCCGAGAGGATGGCTACACCTTC
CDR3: CASSVREDGYTF

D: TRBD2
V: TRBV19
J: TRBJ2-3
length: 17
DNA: TGTGCCAGTAGTATCGGGAGCGGGGGTATTAGCACAGATACGCAGTATTTT
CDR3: CASSIGSGGISTDTQYF

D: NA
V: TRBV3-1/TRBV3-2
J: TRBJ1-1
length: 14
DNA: TGTGCCAGCAGCCCGCGGGACGGCCTCACTGAAGCTTTCTTT
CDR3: CASSPRDGLTEAFF

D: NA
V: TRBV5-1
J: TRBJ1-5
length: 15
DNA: TGCGCCAGCAGTTGGGAGGGGACCAGCAATCAGCCCCAGCATTTT
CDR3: CASSWEGTSNQPQHF

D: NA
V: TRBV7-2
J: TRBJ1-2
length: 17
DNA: TGTGCCAGCAGCATAGCAGGAGGTGGCAGAGCTAACTATGGCTACACCTTC
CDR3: CASSIAGGGRANYGYTF

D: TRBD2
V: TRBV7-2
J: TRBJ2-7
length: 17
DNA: TGTGCCAGCAGCTTAGTTTCTAGCGGGGGGTCCCTAAACGAGCAGTACTTC
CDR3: CASSLVSSGGSLNEQYF

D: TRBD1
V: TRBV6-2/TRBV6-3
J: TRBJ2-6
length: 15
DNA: TGTGCCAGCAGCGACAGGGGCTCTGGGGCCAACGTCCTGACTTTC
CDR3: CASSDRGSGANVLTF

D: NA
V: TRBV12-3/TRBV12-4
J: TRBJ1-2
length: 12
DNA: TGTGCCAGCAGCCCGGGTATCTATGGCTACACCTTC
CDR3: CASSPGIYGYTF

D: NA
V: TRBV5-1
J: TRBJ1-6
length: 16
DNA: TGCGCCAGCAGCTTGCAGACCGGCTCCTATAATTCACCCCTCCACTTT
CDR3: CASSLQTGSYNSPLHF

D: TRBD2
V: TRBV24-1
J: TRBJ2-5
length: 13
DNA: TGTGCCACCGGGAGGGGCGCCCAAGAGACCCAGTACTTC
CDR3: CATGRGAQETQYF

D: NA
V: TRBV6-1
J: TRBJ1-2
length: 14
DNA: TGTGCCAGCAGTGAAGGGGGCGCCGGTTATGGCTACACCTTC
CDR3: CASSEGGAGYGYTF

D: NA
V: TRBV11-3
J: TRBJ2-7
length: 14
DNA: TGTGCCAGCAGCTTAACGGCGGAGTCCTACGAGCAGTACTTC
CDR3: CASSLTAESYEQYF

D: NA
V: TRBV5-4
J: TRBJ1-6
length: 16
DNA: TGTGCCAGCAGCTTGGGGCAGACCCTTTTGAATTCACCCCTCCACTTT
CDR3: CASSLGQTLLNSPLHF

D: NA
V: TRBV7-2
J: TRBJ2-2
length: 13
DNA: TGTGCCAGCAGGCTAGCTAACACCGGGGAGCTGTTTTTT
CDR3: CASRLANTGELFF

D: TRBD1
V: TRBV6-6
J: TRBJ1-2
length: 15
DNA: TGTGCCAGCAGTTCAACGGGACAGATTAACTATGGCTACACCTTC
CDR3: CASSSTGQINYGYTF

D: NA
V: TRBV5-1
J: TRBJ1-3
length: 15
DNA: TGCGCCAGCAGCTGGGAAGTGAGTTCTGGAAACACCATATATTTT
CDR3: CASSWEVSSGNTIYF

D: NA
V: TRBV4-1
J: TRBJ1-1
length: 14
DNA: TGCGCCAGCAGCCAAAAGACAGTTGCGACTGAAGCTTTCTTT
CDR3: CASSQKTVATEAFF

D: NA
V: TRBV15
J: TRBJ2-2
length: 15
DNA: TGTGCCACCAGCAGAGGGCGGGTGAACACCGGGGAGCTGTTTTTT
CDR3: CATSRGRVNTGELFF

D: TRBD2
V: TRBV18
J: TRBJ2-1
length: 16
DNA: TGTGCCAGCTCATCGGCGGGGGGGACCTTATACAATGAGCAGTTCTTC
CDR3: CASSSAGGTLYNEQFF

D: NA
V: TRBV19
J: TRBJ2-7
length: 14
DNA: TGTGCCAGTAGTACCGGACAGACTACCTACGAGCAGTACTTC
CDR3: CASSTGQTTYEQYF

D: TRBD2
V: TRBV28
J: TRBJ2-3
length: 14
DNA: TGTGCCAGCAGTGCACCTAGCGGAGGAGATACGCAGTATTTT
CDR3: CASSAPSGGDTQYF